One sample yielded the 27 T cell receptor beta chains listed below, sequenced in a study of Ad26.COV2.S vaccination and SARS-CoV-2 variants. Sequencing was performed with immunoSEQ multiplex PCR; in TCRdb, only in-frame clones are kept and a portion is missing. The sample carries approximately 360,000 clones, around four fifths recorded once. Described treatment: about 20 received Ad26.COV2.S at low or high dose, single or two shots; roughly five received placebo; per-sample allocation not given. Sampling happened 63 days after the first vaccine or placebo injection. This specimen consisted of peripheral blood, obtained in a trial of Ad26.COV2.S vaccine versus placebo. These receptors originate from a person aged 18-60 years who received the Ad26.COV2.S COVID-19 vaccine or a placebo.

The rearrangement uses TRBV5-6 and TRBJ1-1; no firm D call. Trimming shortened V by 1 base and J by 3 bases, and 7 bases separated the two germline ends. This CDR3 region has 13 residues. Germline V gene lookup returns CDR1 SGHDT and CDR2 YYEEEE. CDR3 nucleotides: TGTGCCAGCAGCTTGCGGCAGTACACTGAAGCTTTCTTT. This codes for CASSLRQYTEAFF.

The genes are TRBV9 and TRBJ2-1, with 8 bases lining up with TRBD1. The CDR3 is 15 residues long. Germline CDR1 and CDR2: SGDLS and YYNGEE. The V and J ends lost 3 bases and 7 bases, in that order; junction bases with no gene match: 9. CDR3 nucleotide sequence: TGTGCCAGCAGCGCCTCCGGGACAGGTAGGAATGAGCAGTTCTTC. This codes for CASSASGTGRNEQFF.

V gene TRBV5-1 combines with J gene TRBJ1-5; the match to TRBD1 covers 10 bases. CDR1 and CDR2 from the germline V gene are SGHRS and YFSETQ. The CDR3 length is 16 residues. V dropped 3 bases and J dropped 3; count of bases not matched to a gene: 6. In nucleotides, the CDR3 is TGCGCCAGCAGCTGGGGGGACAGGGGACTCAATCAGCCCCAGCATTTT. This translates into CASSWGDRGLNQPQHF.

This clone was detected only a few times. The chain combines TRBV9 with TRBJ2-3; tentative D call: TRBD2 (5 bases). Germline values: CDR1 SGDLS, CDR2 YYNGEE. V lost 0 bases and J 2 bases, leaving 13 bases between the germline ends. The CDR3 extends over 16 amino acids. CDR3 protein: CASSVGGSVNTDTQYF. CDR3 nucleotide sequence: TGTGCCAGCAGCGTAGGAGGGTCAGTTAACACAGATACGCAGTATTTT.

The chain links TRBV7-3 to TRBJ2-1; D remains unclear. This CDR3 spans 11 amino acids. V lost 3 bases to trimming and J lost 7 bases, with 4 bases between them. In germline, CDR1 is SGHTA, CDR2 FQGTGA. CDR3 protein: CASSFGNEQFF. The CDR3 DNA follows: TGTGCCAGCAGCTTTGGTAATGAGCAGTTCTTC.

The rearrangement joins TRBV7-9 to TRBJ1-2, with TRBD1 matching 7 bases. The CDR3 covers 14 residues. V lost 5 bases and J lost 6; bases outside the gene matches: 9. Germline V CDR1 and CDR2: SEHNR, FQNEAQ (reference sequence). This chain's CDR3 is CASSPPDRVDGYTF. CDR3 DNA: TGTGCCAGCAGCCCCCCCGACAGGGTAGATGGCTACACCTTC. The full variable domain, with the rest looked up from reference TRBV7-9 and TRBJ1-2, is DTGVSQNPRHKITKRGQNVTFRCDPISEHNRLYWYRQTLGQGPEFLTYFQNEAQLEKSRLLSDRFSAERPKGSFSTLEIQRTEQGDSAMYLCASSPPDRVDGYTFGSGTRLTVV.

This chain links TRBV6-5 with TRBJ1-6; D remains ambiguous. With 0 bases removed from V and 4 bases from J, the gap between germline ends came to 7 bases. The germline gives CDR1 MNHEY, CDR2 SVGAGI. The CDR3 is 15 residues long. This CDR3 reads CASSYSSPYNSPLHF. In DNA form, the CDR3 reads TGTGCCAGCAGTTACTCTTCCCCGTATAATTCACCCCTCCACTTT.

The chain combines TRBV15 with TRBJ1-1; the D gene is possibly TRBD1 (5 bases). Germline CDR1 LNHNV, CDR2 YYDKDF (reference sequence). V was cut by 4 bases and J by 2 bases, with 11 bases left in between. This CDR3 is 14 amino acids long. This chain's CDR3 is CATSIDGHNTEAFF. For the CDR3, the DNA is TGTGCCACCAGCATCGACGGACACAACACTGAAGCTTTCTTT.

The chain carries TRBV5-1 and TRBJ2-1, with a weak D call TRBD2 (5 bases). V lost 3 bases and J lost 4, with 14 bases in between. In germline, CDR1 is SGHRS, CDR2 YFSETQ. The CDR3 is made up of 15 amino acids. The DNA of the CDR3 is TGCGCCAGCAGCTCGACCGGGAACAGTTACAATGAGCAGTTCTTC. It specifies CASSSTGNSYNEQFF.

Concerning this clone: The junction does not match germline at one end; this may be a read error. V usage is TRBV10-3 and J usage is TRBJ1-2; the D is unclear. Germline CDR1 is ENHRY and CDR2 is SYGVKD. The CDR3 runs 12 residues. CDR3 sequence: CAISERAAASVF. For the CDR3, the DNA is TGTGCCATCAGTGAGCGGGCGGCCGCATCGGTCTTC.

The gene calls are TRBV12-3 or TRBV12-4 and TRBJ2-7; TRBD2 matches at 9 bases. The CDR3 covers 13 residues. V was clipped by 3 bases and J by 6 bases; unmatched bases: 3. The CDR3 loop reads CASSFGAGGEQYF. CDR3 coding DNA: TGTGCCAGCAGTTTCGGAGCGGGAGGCGAGCAGTACTTC.

The chain combines TRBV14 with TRBJ1-1; no clear D. Trimming shortened V by 0 bases and J by 1 base, and 12 bases separated the two germline ends. CDR1 SGHDN and CDR2 FVKESK come from the germline V gene. This CDR3 has 16 amino acids. In DNA form, the CDR3 reads TGTGCCAGCAGCCAAGAAAGTCCACCCGGGAACACTGAAGCTTTCTTT. This translates into CASSQESPPGNTEAFF.

As concerns this clone: The sample contains more than one DNA sequence encoding this CDR3. The J gene is TRBJ2-7, the V gene TRBV5-1; D is undetermined. Germline V gives CDR1 SGHRS, CDR2 YFSETQ. The V gene lost 4 bases and the J gene lost 0 bases, with 11 bases spanning the gap. The CDR3 is 14 amino acids. CDR3 region: CASSRTESSYEQYF. The DNA for the CDR3 is TGCGCCAGCAGCAGGACGGAGAGCTCCTACGAGCAGTACTTC.

This chain joins TRBV7-9 and TRBJ1-5; perhaps TRBD1 as D (5 bases). Trimming took off 1 base at V and 0 bases at J, with 10 bases between the two ends. Germline V gene sequence: CDR1 SEHNR, CDR2 FQNEAQ (reference sequence). The CDR3 contains 16 residues. For the CDR3, the DNA is TGTGCCAGCAGCTTAGGTTGGGGGTTTAGCAATCAGCCCCAGCATTTT. Its translation is CASSLGWGFSNQPQHF.

The chain links TRBV29-1 to TRBJ2-5; unclear D gene. The V end was cut by 6 bases, the J end by 3 bases, with 11 bases between. The CDR3 runs to 12 residues. Per the germline V gene, CDR1 is SQVTM and CDR2 is ANQGSEA. As DNA, the CDR3 is TGCAGCGTGGCCGGGCCTGAAGAGACCCAGTACTTC. Its translation: CSVAGPEETQYF. The entire variable domain, with the rest obtained from reference TRBV29-1 and TRBJ2-5, is as follows: SAVISQKPSRDICQRGTSLTIQCQVDSQVTMMFWYRQQPGQSLTLIATANQGSEATYESGFVIDKFPISRPNLTFSTLTVSNMSPEDSSIYLCSVAGPEETQYFGPGTRLLVL.

In regard to this clone: Other DNA sequences in this specimen translate into the identical CDR3. V and J are TRBV5-1 and TRBJ1-1, with a tentative D call TRBD1 (5 bases). CDR1 is SGHRS and CDR2 is YFSETQ in the germline V gene. Trimming shortened V by 0 bases and J by 4 bases, and 7 bases separated the two germline ends. This CDR3 is built from 13 residues. The chain's CDR3 is CASSLAGTTEAFF. For the CDR3, the DNA is TGCGCCAGCAGCTTGGCCGGGACCACTGAAGCTTTCTTT.

The chain employs TRBV6-5 and TRBJ2-2; D not resolved. The germline V gene encodes CDR1 MNHEY and CDR2 SVGAGI. Deletions cut 10 bases from V and 3 bases from J, with 12 bases between. CDR3 length: 13 amino acids. CDR3: CATSTQDTGELFF. The CDR3, as DNA: TGTGCCACCAGCACCCAAGACACCGGGGAGCTGTTTTTT.

CDR3 sequence reads: CASSFSGFNQPQHF. The CDR3, as DNA: TGTGCCAGCAGTTTCTCAGGCTTTAATCAGCCCCAGCATTTT. This chain joins TRBV6-2 or TRBV6-3 and TRBJ1-5; D is ambiguous. The V end lost 4 bases, the J end lost 4 bases, and 11 bases lay between the germline ends. The CDR3 totals 14 residues. Germline V lookup: CDR1 MNHEY, CDR2 SVGEGT.

This clone has only one observation. The chain couples TRBV29-1 to TRBJ2-2, with D unclear. Trimming cost V 7 bases and J 0 bases, with 9 bases left between them. Germline V gene lookup returns CDR1 SQVTM and CDR2 ANQGSEA. The CDR3 extends over 13 amino acids. The CDR3 DNA reads TGCAGCGCTTACAAATCGAACACCGGGGAGCTGTTTTTT. Protein product: CSAYKSNTGELFF.

The chain joins TRBV10-3 to TRBJ1-1; TRBD1 is a possible D gene (6 bases). The CDR3 runs to 14 residues. The V end was cut by 10 bases, the J end by 7 bases, with 22 bases between. Germline CDR1 and CDR2: ENHRY and SYGVKD. As DNA, the CDR3 is TGTGCCACCTTCGGACAGTCAAAGGAGGGTGAAGCTTTCTTT. It translates to CATFGQSKEGEAFF.

The chain recombines TRBV7-9 with TRBJ2-3; D could derive from TRBD1 or TRBD2 (5 bases each). With 5 bases removed from V and 0 bases from J, the gap between germline ends came to 12 bases. The CDR3 runs to 15 residues. From germline, CDR1 is SEHNR and CDR2 FQNEAQ (reference sequence). The CDR3 DNA reads as TGTGCCAGCAGCCCGGGGCGGACTAGCACAGATACGCAGTATTTT. Translation: CASSPGRTSTDTQYF.

This chain joins TRBV7-9 and TRBJ2-1; D is possibly TRBD1 (5 bases). The CDR3 runs to 13 residues. CDR1 is SEHNR and CDR2 is FQNEAQ in the germline V gene (reference sequence). The V and J ends lost 7 bases and 1 base respectively, with 8 bases between them. CDR3 sequence (DNA): TGTGCCAGCAAAAGGGGTTCCTACAATGAGCAGTTCTTC. Its protein product is CASKRGSYNEQFF. The variable domain in full, completed from reference TRBV7-9 and TRBJ2-1, reads DTGVSQNPRHKITKRGQNVTFRCDPISEHNRLYWYRQTLGQGPEFLTYFQNEAQLEKSRLLSDRFSAERPKGSFSTLEIQRTEQGDSAMYLCASKRGSYNEQFFGPGTRLTVL.

The gene calls are TRBV5-1 and TRBJ2-5; D possibly corresponds to TRBD2 (6 bases). The V gene's germline CDR1 is SGHRS and CDR2 YFSETQ. V dropped 5 bases and J dropped 6 bases, with 17 bases sitting between them. The CDR3 contains 14 residues. Written as DNA, the CDR3 is TGCGCCAGCAGACAAGATCAGGGCGGGAAGACCCAGTACTTC. Its protein is CASRQDQGGKTQYF.

The chain uses TRBV2 and TRBJ2-1; D remains ambiguous. In germline, CDR1 is SNHLY, CDR2 FYNNEI. Deletions cut 4 bases from V and 8 bases from J, with 6 bases between. The CDR3 runs to 11 residues. CDR3 coding DNA: TGTGCCAGCAGTGTAGGGTATGAGCAGTTCTTC. Its translation is CASSVGYEQFF. Combining the CDR3 with reference TRBV2 and TRBJ2-1 gives the whole variable domain EPEVTQTPSHQVTQMGQEVILRCVPISNHLYFYWYRQILGQKVEFLVSFYNNEISEKSEIFDDQFSVERPDGSNFTLKIRSTKLEDSAMYFCASSVGYEQFFGPGTRLTVL.

The chain joins TRBV5-1 to TRBJ2-4; TRBD1 or TRBD2 may be the D gene (5 bases each). CDR1 and CDR2 from the germline V gene are SGHRS and YFSETQ. Trimming pared 3 bases from V and 6 bases from J, leaving 13 bases between. This CDR3 comprises 14 residues. DNA of the CDR3: TGCGCCAGCAGCTCCGGGGCAAACCCAAACATTCAGTACTTC. Protein: CASSSGANPNIQYF.

V is TRBV3-1 (or the pseudogene TRBV3-2) and J is TRBJ1-4; D is possibly TRBD1 (5 bases). The CDR3 covers 18 residues. V was clipped by 0 bases and J by 7 bases, with 21 bases between them. From germline, CDR1 is LGHDT and CDR2 YNNKEL (reference sequence). CDR3: CASSQDLLWGRRGEKLFF. In nucleotides, the CDR3 is TGTGCCAGCAGCCAAGATCTTCTGTGGGGACGGCGGGGTGAAAAACTGTTTTTT.

The gene calls are TRBV3-1 (or the pseudogene TRBV3-2) and TRBJ2-3, with D possibly matching TRBD1 (5 bases). V dropped 2 bases and J dropped 7 bases, with 7 bases sitting between them. Germline loops: CDR1 LGHDT, CDR2 YNNKEL (reference sequence). CDR3 size: 12 residues. The CDR3 region is CASSQQGNTQYF. The CDR3 DNA reads TGTGCCAGCAGCCAACAGGGTAATACGCAGTATTTT.